This T cell receptor beta chain is from a study of T cell responses to AZD1222 COVID-19 vaccine. Overall study results and limits: With two AZD1222 doses given, Spike-specific TCR breadth and depth both rose. White British donors predominated, females outnumbered males, and clonal diversity was possibly underestimated. CD4 TCRs associated with vaccination spanned spike, dominating at 160-218 and 743-854. Unmutated variant regions reportedly attract nearly half of all spike-specific TCRs.

Details on this clone: As yet, its antigen is unknown.

The table came from immunoSEQ multiplex PCR; TCRdb's copy has only in-frame clones and leaves some out. The sample has 150,000 to 180,000 clones, 85% to 90% seen once; the top ten hold roughly 5.8%. Sequences were derived from peripheral blood, sampled on day 0 of MenACWY control vaccination. The clonotype originates from an adult in good health.

CDR3 in amino acids: CASSYAGRGNTIYF. CDR3 bases: TGTGCCAGCAGTTACGCAGGGAGGGGAAACACCATATATTTT. The chain recombines TRBV6-5 with TRBJ1-3; D is perhaps TRBD1 (5 bases). The V gene lost 2 bases and the J gene lost 4 bases, with 9 bases spanning the gap. The CDR3 runs 14 residues. In germline, CDR1 is MNHEY, CDR2 SVGAGI.